The 21 T cell receptor beta chains below all came from one sample that was sequenced in a study of CD8+ T cells in alopecia areata. Treatment denoted: oral pan-JAK inhibitor, 5-10 mg twice daily. Sequencing used cDNA as its template, made by extracting RNA and reverse transcribing it. Profiling relied on immunoSEQ multiplex PCR, and the TCRdb table lists in-frame clones only, not all of them. The sample carries around 210,000 clones, 64% recorded once. This material consisted of CD4+ T cells sorted from blood, taken at week 4, from a patient treated with tofacitinib. Source of these receptors: a human donor with alopecia areata.

The chain employs TRBV29-1 and TRBJ1-1, with a tentative D call TRBD1 (5 bases). V dropped 4 bases and J dropped 5 bases, with 20 bases sitting between them. The CDR3 runs 15 residues. The germline V gene encodes CDR1 SQVTM and CDR2 ANQGSEA. The DNA for the CDR3 is TGCAGCGTTGTCAGGACATACTTCTCGGGGACTGAAGCTTTCTTT. It translates to CSVVRTYFSGTEAFF.

This clone was found a few times. V usage is TRBV5-1 and J usage is TRBJ1-4, with 8 bases that match TRBD1. Losses at the gene ends were 0 bases for V and 5 bases for J; bases not matched to a gene: 0. The V gene's germline CDR1 is SGHRS and CDR2 YFSETQ. This CDR3 has 14 amino acids. This chain's CDR3 is CASSLGQGNEKLFF. The CDR3 DNA reads as TGCGCCAGCAGCTTGGGACAGGGGAATGAAAAACTGTTTTTT.

This clone was picked up a small number of times. The chain combines TRBV4-2 with TRBJ2-3; 12 nucleotides agree with TRBD2. V lost 0 bases and J lost 8; bases outside the gene matches: 9. Germline V gives CDR1 LGHNA, CDR2 YNFKEQ. The CDR3 contains 17 residues. In nucleotides, the CDR3 is TGTGCCAGCAGCCAAGAAGGCGGACTAGCGGGGAAGGGTACGCAGTATTTT. It codes for CASSQEGGLAGKGTQYF.

The chain carries TRBV11-2 and TRBJ2-5; 15 nucleotides align to TRBD2. In germline, CDR1 is SGHAT, CDR2 FQNNGV. Unmatched junction bases numbered 2, after V lost 4 bases and J lost 5 bases. The CDR3 has 15 residues. This chain's CDR3 is CASSSGTSGGETQYF. In DNA, the CDR3 is TGTGCCAGCAGCTCCGGGACTAGCGGGGGGGAGACCCAGTACTTC.

About this clone itself: Other DNA sequences from this sample encode an identical CDR3 as well. V and J are TRBV6-5 and TRBJ1-2; D unresolved. The CDR3 loop spans 13 amino acids. The germline CDR1 and CDR2 sequences are MNHEY and SVGAGI. Trimming removed 3 bases from V and 2 bases from J, with 7 bases in between. In DNA, the CDR3 is TGTGCCAGCAGTTATGACCTAAACTATGGCTACACCTTC. This gives the protein CASSYDLNYGYTF.

A few counts support this clone. The rearrangement uses TRBV5-6 and TRBJ1-1; no firm D call. V gave up 2 bases and J gave up 11 bases, with 13 bases separating them. This CDR3 has 12 amino acids. Germline CDR1 SGHDT, CDR2 YYEEEE. DNA for the CDR3: TGTGCCAGCAGCTTAAGCCGGGGAGGTGCTTTCTTT. This encodes CASSLSRGGAFF.

The chain couples TRBV29-1 to TRBJ2-1; 12 nucleotides agree with TRBD2. The CDR3 consists of 17 residues. Germline V CDR1 and CDR2: SQVTM, ANQGSEA. V shed 0 bases and J 2 bases; nucleotides not matched to a gene: 5. The CDR3 spells CSVEDGLAGGPYNEQFF. In DNA, the CDR3 is TGCAGCGTTGAAGACGGGCTAGCGGGGGGGCCCTACAATGAGCAGTTCTTC.

The rearrangement joins TRBV4-3 to TRBJ2-1; possibly TRBD1 or TRBD2 for D (5 bases each). The V end lost 0 bases, the J end lost 6 bases, and 15 bases lay between the germline ends. The CDR3 is made up of 16 amino acids. Germline CDR1 and CDR2: LGHNA and YSLEER. In DNA form, the CDR3 reads TGCGCCAGCAGCCAAGACCCCCGGGACCGAGGCAATGAGCAGTTCTTC. This gives the protein CASSQDPRDRGNEQFF.

This chain connects TRBV4-3 to TRBJ1-1, with D hard to call. CDR1 is LGHNA, CDR2 YSLEER, per germline. Trimming removed 2 bases at V and 1 base at J, with 5 bases between. The CDR3 covers 13 residues. This chain's CDR3 is CASSQLWNTEAFF. As DNA, the CDR3 is TGCGCCAGCAGCCAATTATGGAACACTGAAGCTTTCTTT.

The V and J genes are TRBV20-1 and TRBJ2-5, with no clear D. The better agreement between TRBJ2-7 and the DNA end casts doubt on the J call. The CDR3 length is 11 residues. The germline V gene has CDR1 DFQATT and CDR2 SNEGSKA (reference sequence). This chain's CDR3 is CSAREGYEQYF. The CDR3 DNA reads TGCAGTGCTAGAGAAGGCTACGAGCAGTACTTC.

This sequence joins TRBV30 and TRBJ1-5, with D tentatively TRBD1 (5 bases). Germline V gene sequence: CDR1 GTSNPN, CDR2 SVGIG (reference sequence). The CDR3 spans 13 residues. The V end lost 1 base, the J end lost 2 bases, and 6 bases lay between the germline ends. DNA of the CDR3: TGTGCCTGGAGTGGAGGGGGCAATCAGCCCCAGCATTTT. Its protein is CAWSGGGNQPQHF.

This chain joins TRBV29-1 and TRBJ1-5; 7 bases are shared with TRBD1. V was pared by 5 bases and J by 3 bases, with 4 bases of the junction left unmatched. CDR3 length equals 13 residues. CDR1 is SQVTM, CDR2 ANQGSEA, per germline. CDR3 in DNA: TGCAGCGTTAAGGGACAGCTCAATCAGCCCCAGCATTTT. Encoded protein: CSVKGQLNQPQHF. Full variable domain (rest looked up from reference TRBV29-1 and TRBJ1-5): SAVISQKPSRDICQRGTSLTIQCQVDSQVTMMFWYRQQPGQSLTLIATANQGSEATYESGFVIDKFPISRPNLTFSTLTVSNMSPEDSSIYLCSVKGQLNQPQHFGDGTRLSIL.

The CDR3 is CASSHPPSRNYGYTF. The CDR3 region has the DNA TGCGCCAGCAGCCATCCCCCAAGCAGGAACTATGGCTACACCTTC. This chain links TRBV4-1 with TRBJ1-2; D remains unclear. V was cut by 3 bases and J by 2 bases, with 13 bases left in between. The CDR3 totals 15 residues. Germline CDR1 MGHRA, CDR2 YSYEKL.

This chain connects TRBV7-2 to TRBJ1-1; D not certain. The V end was cut by 1 base, the J end by 4 bases, with 16 bases between. Germline lookup yields CDR1 SGHTA and CDR2 FQGNSA. The CDR3 sequence is 16 residues long. The DNA of the CDR3 is TGTGCCAGCAGCTTAGGATACGGATCCCTAGGCACTGAAGCTTTCTTT. Its translation: CASSLGYGSLGTEAFF.

The chain recombines TRBV28 with TRBJ1-2; D remains unclear. Germline V gene sequence: CDR1 MDHEN, CDR2 SYDVKM. CDR3 length: 11 amino acids. Trimming took off 6 bases at V and 4 bases at J, with 6 bases between the two ends. Here the CDR3 reads CASRSSYGYTF. The CDR3 region has the DNA TGTGCCAGCAGGTCCAGCTATGGCTACACCTTC.

The genes are TRBV5-1 and TRBJ2-3, with D hard to call. Germline-derived CDR1 and CDR2 are SGHRS and YFSETQ. The V end was cut by 4 bases, the J end by 0 bases, with 9 bases between. The CDR3 has 14 residues. CDR3 sequence (DNA): TGCGCCAGCAGCCCGACGGCAAGCACAGATACGCAGTATTTT. Protein product: CASSPTASTDTQYF.

A few counts support this clone. The rearrangement uses TRBV9 and TRBJ1-6, with a weak D call TRBD1 (6 bases). The germline V gene encodes CDR1 SGDLS and CDR2 YYNGEE. The V end lost 3 bases, the J end lost 8 bases, and 18 bases lay between the germline ends. CDR3 length: 16 amino acids. This chain's CDR3 is CASSDEGGGVDSPLHF. The CDR3 nucleotides read TGTGCCAGCAGCGACGAAGGGGGGGGTGTAGATTCACCCCTCCACTTT.

V gene TRBV11-2 combines with J gene TRBJ2-5; D is possibly TRBD2 (6 bases). From germline, CDR1 is SGHAT and CDR2 FQNNGV. This CDR3 is built from 15 residues. V was trimmed by 6 bases and J by 2 bases, leaving 16 bases between them. CDR3 sequence: CASRQPGLGQETQYF. The CDR3 DNA follows: TGTGCCAGCAGGCAGCCGGGACTGGGACAAGAGACCCAGTACTTC.

In this sample, this clone turned up a few times. The gene calls are TRBV5-6 and TRBJ1-2; D not certain. Trimming took 0 bases from V and 6 from J, leaving 6 bases between them. This CDR3 comprises 12 residues. CDR1 is SGHDT, CDR2 YYEEEE, per germline. CDR3 sequence: CASSLAADGYTF. The CDR3 nucleotides read TGTGCCAGCAGCTTGGCTGCGGATGGCTACACCTTC.

The gene calls are TRBV5-7 and TRBJ1-5; 9 bases are shared with TRBD1. TRBV5-7 is sorted into the ORF group, with uncertain function. The junction had 10 bases not matched to a gene; V was cut back by 3 bases and J by 0 bases. The CDR3 length is 18 residues. Here the CDR3 reads CASSWSGQGGYSNQPQHF. DNA for the CDR3: TGTGCCAGCAGCTGGTCGGGACAGGGAGGATATAGCAATCAGCCCCAGCATTTT.

V gene TRBV18 combines with J gene TRBJ1-2, with D uncertain. CDR3 size: 12 residues. Trimming shortened V by 2 bases and J by 8 bases, and 9 bases separated the two germline ends. Germline V gene lookup returns CDR1 KGHSH and CDR2 LQKENI. CDR3: CASSPGMGGYTF. The CDR3, as DNA: TGTGCCAGCTCACCAGGAATGGGCGGCTACACCTTC.